This T cell receptor (beta chain) came from a study of cytomegalovirus exposure and HLA in healthy donors. Study outcomes and limitations: The authors listed around 150 TCR beta chains as cytomegalovirus-associated. Clonal expansion, a later analysis showed, was greater in HLA-associated TCR beta chains than in equally common others. As immune exposure information, only CMV serostatus was available.

Unmatched junction bases numbered 3, after V lost 1 base and J lost 1 base. Per the germline V gene, CDR1 is LGHNA and CDR2 is YNFKEQ. This CDR3 has 16 residues. In the PCR, 60 Vbeta and 13 Jbeta primers were used. Method: immunoSEQ multiplex PCR; TCRdb's copy keeps in-frame clones and lacks some. The sample lists 65,000 to 85,000 clones; around 73% were seen once. On this clone: No antigen is known for it.

The chain combines TRBV4-2 with TRBJ2-5; 10 bases fit TRBD2. This receptor was taken from a middle-aged woman in good health and CMV-seropositive. The sample taken for sequencing was PBMCs. DNA for the CDR3: TGTGCCAGCAGCCAAGGTACTAGCGGGGCCCAAGAGACCCAGTACTTC. Protein sequence: CASSQGTSGAQETQYF.